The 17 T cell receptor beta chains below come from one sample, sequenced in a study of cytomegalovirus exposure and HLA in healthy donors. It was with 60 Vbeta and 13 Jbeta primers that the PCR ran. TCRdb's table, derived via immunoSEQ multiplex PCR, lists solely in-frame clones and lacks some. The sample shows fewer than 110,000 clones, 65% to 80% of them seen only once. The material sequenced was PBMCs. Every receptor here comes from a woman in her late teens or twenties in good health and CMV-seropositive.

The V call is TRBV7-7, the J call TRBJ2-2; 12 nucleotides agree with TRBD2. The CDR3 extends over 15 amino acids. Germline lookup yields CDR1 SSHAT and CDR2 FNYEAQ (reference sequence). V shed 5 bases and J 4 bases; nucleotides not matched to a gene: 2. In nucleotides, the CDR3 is TGTGCCAGCAGCCCGGGACTAGCGGGCACCGGGGAGCTGTTTTTT. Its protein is CASSPGLAGTGELFF.

The CDR3 nucleotides are TGTGCCAGAAGCCCACTCTGTCCCGGGGATGAAAACACCATATATTTT. Translation gives CARSPLCPGDENTIYF. The V call is TRBV5-3, the J call TRBJ1-3; D is undetermined. TRBV5-3 counts as an open reading frame of uncertain function. CDR3 length equals 16 residues. V dropped 4 bases and J dropped 6 bases, with 20 bases sitting between them.

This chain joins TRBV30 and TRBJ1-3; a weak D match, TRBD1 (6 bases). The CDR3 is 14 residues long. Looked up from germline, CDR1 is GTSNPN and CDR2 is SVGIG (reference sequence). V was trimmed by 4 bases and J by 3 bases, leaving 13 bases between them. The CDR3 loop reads CAWMRQGFGNTIYF. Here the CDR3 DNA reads TGTGCCTGGATGAGGCAGGGGTTTGGAAACACCATATATTTT.

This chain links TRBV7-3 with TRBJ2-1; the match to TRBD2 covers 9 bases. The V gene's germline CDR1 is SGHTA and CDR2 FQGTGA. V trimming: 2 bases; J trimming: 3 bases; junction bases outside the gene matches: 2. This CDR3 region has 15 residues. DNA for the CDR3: TGTGCCAGCAGCTTAGCGGGAGGGCTCTACAATGAGCAGTTCTTC. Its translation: CASSLAGGLYNEQFF.

The CDR3 bases are TGCGCCAGCAGTGAACGCGGGAAGTACGAGCAGTACTTC. It specifies CASSERGKYEQYF. The J gene is TRBJ2-7, the V gene TRBV10-1; possibly TRBD2 for D (6 bases). Trimming took 3 bases from V and 4 from J, leaving 10 bases between them. The germline gives CDR1 WNHNN, CDR2 SYGVQD (reference sequence). The CDR3 is made up of 13 amino acids.

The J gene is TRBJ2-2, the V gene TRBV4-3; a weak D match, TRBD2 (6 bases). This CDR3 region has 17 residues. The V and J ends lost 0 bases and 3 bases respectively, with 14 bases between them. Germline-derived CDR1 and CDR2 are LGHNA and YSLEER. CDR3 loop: CASSQDRGGTYTGELFF. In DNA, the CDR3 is TGCGCCAGCAGCCAAGATCGAGGAGGGACCTACACCGGGGAGCTGTTTTTT.

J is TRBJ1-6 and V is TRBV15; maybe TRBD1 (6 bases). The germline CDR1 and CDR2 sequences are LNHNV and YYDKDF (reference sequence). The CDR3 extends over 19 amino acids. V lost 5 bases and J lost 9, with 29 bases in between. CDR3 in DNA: TGTGCCACCAGCGAAACGAGTCGGCGGAGGTGGGGGCCCTCTTCACCCCTCCACTTT. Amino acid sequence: CATSETSRRRWGPSSPLHF.

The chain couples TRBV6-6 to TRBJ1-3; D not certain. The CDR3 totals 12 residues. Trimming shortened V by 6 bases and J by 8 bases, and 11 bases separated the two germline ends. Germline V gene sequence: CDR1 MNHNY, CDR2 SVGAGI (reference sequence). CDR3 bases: TGTGCCAGCAGCCCGATGAGCGACACCATATATTTT. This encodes CASSPMSDTIYF.

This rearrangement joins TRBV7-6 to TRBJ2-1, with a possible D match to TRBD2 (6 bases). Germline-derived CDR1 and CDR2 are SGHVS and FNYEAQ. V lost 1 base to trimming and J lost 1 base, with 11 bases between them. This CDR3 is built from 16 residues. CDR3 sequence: CASSLGLVGSYNEQFF. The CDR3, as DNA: TGTGCCAGCAGCTTAGGACTAGTCGGTTCCTACAATGAGCAGTTCTTC.

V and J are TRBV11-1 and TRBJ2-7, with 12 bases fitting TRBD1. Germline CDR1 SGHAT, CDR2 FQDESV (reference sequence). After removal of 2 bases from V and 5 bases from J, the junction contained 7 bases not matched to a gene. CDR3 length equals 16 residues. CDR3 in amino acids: CASSLLRGQGANEQYF. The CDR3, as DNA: TGTGCCAGCAGCTTACTCAGGGGACAGGGGGCAAACGAGCAGTACTTC. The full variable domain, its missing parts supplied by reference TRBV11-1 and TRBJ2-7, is EAEVAQSPRYKITEKSQAVAFWCDPISGHATLYWYRQILGQGPELLVQFQDESVVDDSQLPKDRFSAERLKGVDSTLKIQPAELGDSAMYLCASSLLRGQGANEQYFGPGTRLTVT.

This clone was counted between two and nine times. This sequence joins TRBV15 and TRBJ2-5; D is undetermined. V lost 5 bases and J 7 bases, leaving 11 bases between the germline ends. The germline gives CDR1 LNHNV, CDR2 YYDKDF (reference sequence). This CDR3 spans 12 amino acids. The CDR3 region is CATSPLLGTQYF. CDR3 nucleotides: TGTGCCACCAGCCCCCTCCTAGGGACCCAGTACTTC.

The CDR3 sequence is CASSAQTRGYIGEQFF. CDR3 in DNA: TGTGCCAGCAGCGCTCAGACTAGGGGATACATCGGTGAGCAGTTCTTC. The gene calls are TRBV9 and TRBJ2-1; D may be TRBD2 (6 bases). The germline gives CDR1 SGDLS, CDR2 YYNGEE. V was trimmed by 3 bases and J by 9 bases, leaving 22 bases between them. The CDR3 covers 16 residues.

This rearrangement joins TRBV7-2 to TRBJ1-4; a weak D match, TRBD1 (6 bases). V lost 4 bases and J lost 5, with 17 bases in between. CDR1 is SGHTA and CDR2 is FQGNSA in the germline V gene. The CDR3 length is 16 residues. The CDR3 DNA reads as TGTGCCAGCAGCTCCCTCCAGACAGGAGGAAATGAAAAACTGTTTTTT. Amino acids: CASSSLQTGGNEKLFF.

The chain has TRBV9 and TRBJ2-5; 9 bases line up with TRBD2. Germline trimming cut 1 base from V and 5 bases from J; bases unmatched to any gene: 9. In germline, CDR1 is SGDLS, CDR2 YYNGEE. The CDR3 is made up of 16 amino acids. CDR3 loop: CASSVIGRGGRETQYF. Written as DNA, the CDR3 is TGTGCCAGCAGCGTAATCGGGCGGGGGGGCAGGGAGACCCAGTACTTC.

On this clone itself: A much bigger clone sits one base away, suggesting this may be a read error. The CDR3 nucleotides are TGTGCCAGCAGCCAGGACAGGAACACCGGGGAGCTGTTTTTT. Residues: CASSQDRNTGELFF. This rearrangement joins TRBV7-3 to TRBJ2-2; possible D gene TRBD1, 6 bases. This CDR3 contains 14 residues. Germline CDR1 reads SGHTA; CDR2 reads FQGTGA. The germline V and J ends were trimmed by 5 bases and 1 base, with 8 bases remaining between them.

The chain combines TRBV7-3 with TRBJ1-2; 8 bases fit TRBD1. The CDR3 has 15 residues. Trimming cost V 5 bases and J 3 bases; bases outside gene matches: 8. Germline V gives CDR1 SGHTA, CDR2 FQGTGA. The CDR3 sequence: CASSLAGGMDYGYTF. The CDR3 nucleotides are TGTGCCAGCAGCCTAGCAGGGGGCATGGACTATGGCTACACCTTC.

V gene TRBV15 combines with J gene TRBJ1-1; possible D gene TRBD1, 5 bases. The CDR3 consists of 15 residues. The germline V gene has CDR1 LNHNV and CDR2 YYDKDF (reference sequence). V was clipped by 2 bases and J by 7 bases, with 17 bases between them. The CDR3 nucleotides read TGTGCCACCAGCAGATGGGCTGGGGGGGGAAGTGAAGCTTTCTTT. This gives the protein CATSRWAGGGSEAFF.